This T cell receptor beta chain was sequenced in a study of CD8 T cells in ankylosing spondylitis. Points from the study as a whole: Clones tied to disease were said to be significantly enriched in matched ankylosing spondylitis synovial fluid. Prior literature has documented some motif variants in synovial fluid and blood from reactive arthritis.

Quantitative 5'-RACE with molecular barcodes produced the TCR beta libraries. TCRdb passed the 5' RACE reads through MiXCR, listing each CDR3 protein once. There are 150,000 or so distinct CDR3 sequences in the sample; more than 9% occur only once, and almost 30% lies in the top ten. There are 15 residues in the CDR3. With V trimmed by 6 bases and J by 1 base, 6 bases remained unmatched. This clonotype was observed at least ten times. Antigen unknown. This rearrangement joins TRBV12-3 or TRBV12-4 to TRBJ2-5; TRBD2 aligns across 9 bases. This TCR derives from a male donor with ankylosing spondylitis or in good health (not recorded which). Material for sequencing was blood, either unsorted or a sorted T cell fraction (not recorded which). Written as DNA, the CDR3 is TGTGCCAGCAGGAATAGCGGGGGCACCCAAGAGACCCAGTACTTC. Amino acids: CASRNSGGTQETQYF.